This TCR beta chain originates from a study of blood T cell repertoires in COVID-19. Across the study: From the United States, Italy and Spain came samples of acute and convalescent COVID-19. Sources were T cells, B-cell-depleted T cells, or PBMCs; the material itself was cDNA or gDNA.

The data were produced by immunoSEQ multiplex PCR, yet TCRdb's version contains in-frame clones alone and is incomplete. The data contain about 270,000 clones, 88% of them singletons. The CDR3 sequence is 15 residues long. V was clipped by 8 bases and J by 7 bases; unmatched bases: 11. CDR1 is SNHLY and CDR2 is FYNNEI in the germline V gene. V gene TRBV2 combines with J gene TRBJ1-6, with 7 positions matching TRBD1. The sequenced sample consisted of PBMCs or T cells enriched from blood (not recorded which). This receptor was obtained from a woman aged 45-65 years who had recovered from COVID-19. This chain's CDR3 is CASLSGGSRNSPLHF. The CDR3, as DNA: TGTGCCAGCCTCTCAGGGGGAAGTAGGAATTCACCCCTCCACTTT.